A single sample is the source of the 20 T cell receptor beta chains below, sequenced in a study of blood T cell repertoires in COVID-19. Sequenced by immunoSEQ multiplex PCR; TCRdb stores in-frame clones only, minus some. The sample has around 110,000 clones, 84% seen once; the top ten hold roughly 4.3%. Sequenced: peripheral blood. These receptors came from a human donor in a cohort sampled during active COVID-19.

V gene TRBV4-3 combines with J gene TRBJ1-6; no definite D call. The CDR3 covers 15 residues. The germline V and J ends were trimmed by 2 bases and 10 bases, with 15 bases remaining between them. CDR1 is LGHNA and CDR2 is YSLEER in the germline V gene. The CDR3 reads CASSQLGGFQSPLHF. Written as DNA, the CDR3 is TGCGCCAGCAGCCAATTGGGAGGTTTTCAGTCACCCCTCCACTTT.

The chain is built from TRBV12-5 and TRBJ2-5; possibly TRBD1 for D (5 bases). Germline CDR1 is LGHNT and CDR2 is FRNRAP. The CDR3 runs 14 residues. Trimming shortened V by 4 bases and J by 4 bases, and 13 bases separated the two germline ends. The DNA of the CDR3 is TGTGCTAGTGGTTCCTACCCCAGGGTAGAGACCCAGTACTTC. Protein product: CASGSYPRVETQYF.

This clone was observed once. V gene TRBV5-1 combines with J gene TRBJ2-7; D possibly corresponds to TRBD2 (6 bases). CDR3 size: 13 residues. V lost 0 bases and J 12 bases, leaving 16 bases between the germline ends. Germline loops: CDR1 SGHRS, CDR2 YFSETQ. The CDR3 region has the DNA TGCGCCAGCAGCTTGGCCGCGGGGACTGTGCCGTACTTC. Translation: CASSLAAGTVPYF.

This clone showed up just a few times. The chain joins TRBV7-2 to TRBJ2-3; D not resolved. Trimming took 3 bases from V and 7 from J, leaving 8 bases between them. The CDR3 has 12 residues. Germline CDR1 SGHTA, CDR2 FQGNSA. The DNA of the CDR3 is TGTGCCAGCAGCTTTGAACAAAATACGCAGTATTTT. Translated, it gives CASSFEQNTQYF.

The CDR3 here is CASSLTDTGELFF. In DNA form, the CDR3 reads TGTGCCAGCTCCCTCACGGACACCGGGGAGCTGTTTTTT. This chain uses TRBV18 with TRBJ2-2; no reliable D call. The CDR3 has 13 residues. The germline V and J ends were trimmed by 6 bases and 3 bases, with 8 bases remaining between them. CDR1 and CDR2 (germline): KGHSH, LQKENI. Full variable domain (missing parts from reference TRBV18 and TRBJ2-2): NAGVMQNPRHLVRRRGQEARLRCSPMKGHSHVYWYRQLPEEGLKFMVYLQKENIIDESGMPKERFSAEFPKEGPSILRIQQVVRGDSAAYFCASSLTDTGELFFGEGSRLTVL.

The chain has TRBV20-1 and TRBJ2-7; TRBD2 aligns across 7 bases. The CDR3 is 11 residues long. Looked up from germline, CDR1 is DFQATT and CDR2 is SNEGSKA (reference sequence). The junction had 6 bases not matched to a gene; V was cut back by 7 bases and J by 6 bases. CDR3 loop: CSVLGGSEQYV. The CDR3 DNA is TGCAGTGTGCTGGGGGGGAGCGAGCAGTACGTC.

The chain combines TRBV30 with TRBJ2-3, with 14 bases aligning to TRBD2. V gave up 3 bases and J gave up 4 bases; unmatched junction bases: 9. The CDR3 contains 17 residues. The germline CDR1 and CDR2 sequences are GTSNPN and SVGIG (reference sequence). DNA of the CDR3: TGTGCCTGGAGCCCACACTCGGGACTAGCGGGGGCAGATACGCAGTATTTT. It is translated as CAWSPHSGLAGADTQYF. Full variable domain (missing parts from reference TRBV30 and TRBJ2-3): SQTIHQWPATLVQPVGSPLSLECTVEGTSNPNLYWYRQAAGRGLQLLFYSVGIGQISSEVPQNLSASRPQDRQFILSSKKLLLSDSGFYLCAWSPHSGLAGADTQYFGPGTRLTVL.

The chain has TRBV20-1 and TRBJ1-2; TRBD1 aligns across 11 bases. With 3 bases clipped from V and 5 bases from J, the junction kept 2 bases outside the gene matches. CDR3 length: 13 residues. Germline V gene data show CDR1 as DFQATT and CDR2 as SNEGSKA (reference sequence). Here the CDR3 DNA reads TGCAGTGCTAGTGGACAGGGGGCATATGGCTACACCTTC. This codes for CSASGQGAYGYTF.

This chain links TRBV5-1 with TRBJ2-3, with D perhaps matching TRBD2 (6 bases). Germline CDR1 and CDR2: SGHRS and YFSETQ. The CDR3 runs to 15 residues. V was pared by 4 bases and J by 4 bases, with 16 bases between. CDR3 sequence (DNA): TGCGCCAGCAGCCGGGACTCTTTAGGTTCAGATACGCAGTATTTT. As protein: CASSRDSLGSDTQYF.

The chain carries TRBV12-3 or TRBV12-4 and TRBJ2-1; TRBD1 agrees at 9 bases. The CDR3 has 13 residues. Trimming cost V 4 bases and J 9 bases; bases outside gene matches: 4. In DNA, the CDR3 is TGTGCCAGCAGTTGGAGACAGGGGGGTGAGCAGTTCTTC. Translated: CASSWRQGGEQFF.

This chain connects TRBV29-1 to TRBJ1-5; no clear D. The V gene lost 4 bases and the J gene lost 3 bases, with 10 bases spanning the gap. Germline CDR1 is SQVTM and CDR2 is ANQGSEA. The CDR3 consists of 13 residues. CDR3: CSVADGNNQPQHF. The CDR3, as DNA: TGCAGCGTTGCTGACGGGAACAATCAGCCCCAGCATTTT.

This sequence joins TRBV7-2 and TRBJ1-5, with D tentatively TRBD1 (5 bases). The CDR3 is made up of 13 amino acids. V lost 5 bases and J lost 11, with 16 bases in between. Germline V lookup: CDR1 SGHTA, CDR2 FQGNSA. The DNA for the CDR3 is TGTGCCAGCAGCCAGGGCTGGGGCAGGGCCCAGCATTTT. Translated, it gives CASSQGWGRAQHF.

This clone was picked up one time. The chain employs TRBV20-1 and TRBJ1-2; 9 bases agree with TRBD1. With V trimmed by 6 bases and J by 6 bases, 2 bases remained unmatched. Germline CDR1 is DFQATT and CDR2 is SNEGSKA (reference sequence). This CDR3 comprises 11 residues. The CDR3 coding sequence is TGCAGTGCAGGGACAGGGAATGGCTACACCTTC. It encodes CSAGTGNGYTF.

CDR3 in amino acids: CASSSAGGKNEQYF. The CDR3 DNA reads TGTGCCAGCAGTTCAGCGGGAGGGAAGAACGAGCAGTACTTC. V gene TRBV6-2 or TRBV6-3 combines with J gene TRBJ2-7; TRBD2 agrees at 10 bases. This CDR3 is 14 amino acids long. Germline values: CDR1 MNHEY, CDR2 SVGEGT. After removal of 4 bases from V and 5 bases from J, the junction contained 5 bases not matched to a gene.

The rearrangement joins TRBV9 to TRBJ1-1; 8 nucleotides agree with TRBD1. This CDR3 has 16 amino acids. Germline-derived CDR1 and CDR2 are SGDLS and YYNGEE. J lost 0 bases, V lost 4 bases, and 8 bases had no gene match. CDR3 nucleotide sequence: TGTGCCAGCAGCCCGCGGGACAGGATTATGAACACTGAAGCTTTCTTT. As protein: CASSPRDRIMNTEAFF.

This clone was detected only once. The chain employs TRBV11-3 and TRBJ2-7; D possibly corresponds to TRBD2 (6 bases). CDR3 size: 14 residues. Trimming pared 2 bases from V and 3 bases from J, leaving 11 bases between. From germline, CDR1 is SGHNT and CDR2 YENEEA. Here the CDR3 reads CASSLSGGSYEQYF. CDR3 DNA: TGTGCCAGCAGCTTATCCGGGGGTAGCTACGAGCAGTACTTC.

V is TRBV27 and J is TRBJ2-1; 14 positions agree with TRBD2. V shed 1 base and J 9 bases; nucleotides not matched to a gene: 5. The CDR3 is 16 amino acids. Germline CDR1 is MNHEY and CDR2 is SMNVEV (reference sequence). The CDR3 loop is CASSLYGTSGSFEQFF. The CDR3 DNA is TGTGCCAGCAGTTTATATGGGACTAGCGGGAGCTTTGAGCAGTTCTTC.

The chain couples TRBV19 to TRBJ2-1; the match to TRBD2 covers 9 bases. Germline loops: CDR1 LNHDA, CDR2 SQIVND (reference sequence). CDR3 size: 14 residues. V shed 2 bases and J 8 bases; nucleotides not matched to a gene: 4. In DNA, the CDR3 is TGTGCCAGTAGTATATCAGCGGGAGGCCATGAGCAGTTCTTC. This translates into CASSISAGGHEQFF.

The chain employs TRBV9 and TRBJ2-2; TRBD2 matches at 10 bases. This CDR3 comprises 16 residues. Unmatched junction bases numbered 5, after V lost 2 bases and J lost 4 bases. Germline loops: CDR1 SGDLS, CDR2 YYNGEE. CDR3 nucleotide sequence: TGTGCCAGCAGCGTTCTAGCGGGAGTGGTCACCGGGGAGCTGTTTTTT. Its translation is CASSVLAGVVTGELFF.

This chain uses TRBV18 with TRBJ1-1, with D perhaps TRBD1 (6 bases). The CDR3 loop spans 14 amino acids. CDR1 and CDR2 (germline): KGHSH, LQKENI. V lost 6 bases and J 2 bases, leaving 13 bases between the germline ends. The CDR3 here is CASSPGTPNTEAFF. CDR3 nucleotide sequence: TGTGCCAGCTCTCCCGGGACACCAAACACTGAAGCTTTCTTT.